This T cell receptor (beta chain) was identified during a study of prognosis after radiotherapy for stage I lung cancer. Whole-study context: Of the enrolled patients, some 15 had newly diagnosed primary stage I lung tumors, while roughly 5 had oligometastatic NSCLC following surgical resection of the primary tumor. Tumor type comprised squamous cell carcinoma in roughly seven patients and adenocarcinoma in under 15.

The CDR3 sequence is 13 residues long. Trimming cost V 5 bases and J 2 bases, with 10 bases left between them. The germline V gene has CDR1 SEHNR and CDR2 FQNEAQ (reference sequence). Two rounds of multiplex PCR amplified TCR beta CDR3 from genomic DNA. With primers specific to each TRBV and TRBJ gene, the first-round PCR was performed. From the multiplex PCR reads, TCRdb called clonotypes with MiXCR, one entry per CDR3 protein. The table records roughly 25,000 distinct CDR3 sequences, 25% to 35% of them present only once. A draw of 4.5 to 7.5 milliliters of peripheral blood took place at each of two time points. This clonotype occurred many times.

The rearrangement uses TRBV7-9 and TRBJ2-7; no clear D gene. The TCR sequence derives from a donor aged 50 or older with non-small cell lung cancer. The sample in question was PBMCs, obtained before or after stereotactic body radiation therapy (not recorded which). CDR3 protein: CASSEGSPYEQYF. The CDR3 nucleotides read TGTGCCAGCAGCGAAGGATCTCCCTACGAGCAGTACTTC.